Listed below are T cell receptor beta chains from one sample, sequenced in a study of T cell responses to AZD1222 COVID-19 vaccine. The protocol was immunoSEQ multiplex PCR, while the TCRdb copy is restricted to in-frame clones and leaves out a portion. The sample lists around 210,000 clones; about 94% were seen once. The material was peripheral blood, obtained 28 days after the second dose of the MenACWY control vaccine. The origin of the receptors is an adult who received the MenACWY meningococcal vaccine as a control. The CDR3 runs from the conserved cysteine through the conserved F or W. The D gene is left open where the match is weak. Only part of the rows carry a size: once, few, many, or a class if the clone is expanded.

J gene,D gene,V gene,clone size,CDR3 protein,CDR3 DNA
TRBJ2-7,-,TRBV27,once,CASSASYEQYF,TGTGCCAGCAGTGCATCCTACGAGCAGTACTTC
TRBJ2-1,TRBD2,TRBV5-4,-,CASSPAGSGDYNEQFF,TGTGCCAGCAGCCCCGCAGGTAGCGGGGATTACAATGAGCAGTTCTTC
TRBJ2-7,-,TRBV3-1/TRBV3-2,-,CASSRWDGSSYEQYF,TGTGCCAGCAGCCGGTGGGACGGGAGCTCCTACGAGCAGTACTTC
TRBJ2-3,-,TRBV5-1,-,CASSDFTDTQYF,TGCGCCAGCAGCGACTTCACAGATACGCAGTATTTT
TRBJ1-5,TRBD1,TRBV6-1,-,CASSEDWTGTQPQHF,TGTGCCAGCAGTGAAGATTGGACAGGGACTCAGCCCCAGCATTTT
TRBJ2-3,-,TRBV6-5,-,CASSYSATDTQYF,TGTGCCAGCAGTTACTCGGCCACAGATACGCAGTATTTT
TRBJ2-7,-,TRBV29-1,-,CSVETGFYEQYF,TGCAGCGTTGAAACAGGGTTCTACGAGCAGTACTTC
TRBJ1-5,TRBD1,TRBV7-3,-,CASSLGTANSNQPQHF,TGTGCCAGCAGCCTAGGGACAGCTAATAGCAATCAGCCCCAGCATTTT
TRBJ2-7,-,TRBV6-6,-,CASSYSNGGPYEQYF,TGTGCCAGCAGTTACTCGAACGGGGGGCCCTACGAGCAGTACTTC
TRBJ2-1,TRBD2,TRBV18,-,CASSLRGGYNEQFF,TGTGCCAGCTCACTTCGCGGGGGCTACAATGAGCAGTTCTTC
TRBJ1-6,-,TRBV5-4,-,CASSLESGVGSSPLHF,TGTGCCAGCAGCTTAGAATCAGGGGTCGGGAGCTCACCCCTCCACTTT
TRBJ1-1,-,TRBV6-5,few,CASSYGGGEAFF,TGTGCCAGCAGTTACGGGGGAGGCGAAGCTTTCTTT
TRBJ2-7,-,TRBV28,-,CASSLGMDYEQYF,TGTGCCAGCAGCCTAGGGATGGACTACGAGCAGTACTTC
TRBJ2-2,TRBD2,TRBV2,-,CASSVPGLAAGELFF,TGTGCCAGCAGTGTGCCGGGACTAGCGGCCGGGGAGCTGTTTTTT
TRBJ2-2,TRBD2,TRBV5-1,-,CASSQGTSAMAGELFF,TGCGCCAGCAGCCAAGGGACTAGCGCTATGGCCGGGGAGCTGTTTTTT
TRBJ1-2,TRBD1,TRBV5-6,-,CASSQDRDYYGYTF,TGTGCCAGCAGCCAAGACAGGGACTACTATGGCTACACCTTC
TRBJ1-1,-,TRBV12-3/TRBV12-4,once,CASSRAEGEAFF,TGTGCCAGCAGTAGAGCCGAAGGTGAAGCTTTCTTT
TRBJ1-2,-,TRBV5-4,-,CASSLSGNADGYTF,TGTGCCAGCAGCTTGTCAGGGAACGCGGACGGCTACACCTTC
TRBJ2-3,TRBD2,TRBV18,-,CASSLRGDTDTQYF,TGTGCCAGCTCACTACGGGGGGACACAGATACGCAGTATTTT
TRBJ1-3,-,TRBV7-9,many,CASTEGNTIYF,TGTGCCAGCACCGAGGGGAACACCATATATTTT
TRBJ1-1,TRBD1,TRBV3-1/TRBV3-2,-,CASSRQGPLTEAFF,TGTGCCAGCAGCCGACAGGGGCCCCTGACTGAAGCTTTCTTT
TRBJ2-3,-,TRBV4-1,-,CASSQLGLGTDTQYF,TGCGCCAGCAGCCAATTGGGTCTTGGCACAGATACGCAGTATTTT
TRBJ1-4,-,TRBV6-1,-,CASSDQGITEKLFF,TGTGCCAGCAGTGATCAGGGTATCACTGAAAAACTGTTTTTT
TRBJ2-7,-,TRBV27,-,CASSLYLGAGYEQYF,TGTGCCAGCAGTTTATATCTGGGGGCGGGATACGAGCAGTACTTC
TRBJ2-5,-,TRBV9,-,CASSPQGGGYGETQYF,TGTGCCAGCAGCCCCCAGGGGGGCGGATACGGGGAGACCCAGTACTTC
TRBJ2-3,-,TRBV9,once,CASSDRGASSTDTQYF,TGTGCCAGCAGCGATCGCGGAGCCTCTAGCACAGATACGCAGTATTTT
TRBJ2-7,-,TRBV7-6,-,CASSLEAGRAAEQYF,TGTGCCAGCAGCTTAGAAGCTGGACGGGCCGCCGAGCAGTACTTC
TRBJ2-7,TRBD2,TRBV3-1/TRBV3-2,-,CASSPLPTSGSYEQYF,TGTGCCAGCTCGCCCCTACCGACTAGCGGGAGCTACGAGCAGTACTTC
TRBJ2-1,TRBD2,TRBV9,-,CASSVVPAGGYNEQFF,TGTGCCAGCAGCGTAGTCCCAGCGGGAGGATACAATGAGCAGTTCTTC
TRBJ2-5,-,TRBV5-5,once,CASSFPPGGNQETQYF,TGTGCCAGCAGCTTTCCCCCCGGCGGGAACCAAGAGACCCAGTACTTC
TRBJ1-5,-,TRBV19,once,CASRLWDGIQPQHF,TGTGCCAGTAGGCTATGGGACGGAATTCAGCCCCAGCATTTT
TRBJ1-1,-,TRBV12-3/TRBV12-4,-,CASSLWATEAFF,TGTGCCAGCAGTCTATGGGCTACTGAAGCTTTCTTT
TRBJ2-3,-,TRBV9,-,CASSVVEGGGITQYF,TGTGCCAGCAGCGTAGTAGAGGGAGGGGGCATTACGCAGTATTTT
TRBJ2-7,-,TRBV15,-,CATSRYPQGFEQYF,TGTGCCACCAGCAGATATCCACAGGGATTCGAGCAGTACTTC
TRBJ1-4,TRBD1,TRBV14,once,CASSSTGVEKLFF,TGTGCCAGCAGCTCGACAGGGGTCGAAAAACTGTTTTTT
TRBJ2-7,TRBD1,TRBV11-1,-,CASSSAGTGIEQYF,TGTGCCAGCAGCTCAGCCGGGACAGGGATCGAGCAGTACTTC
TRBJ2-7,-,TRBV5-4,-,CASSVPSKPHEQYF,TGTGCCAGCAGCGTACCAAGTAAACCCCACGAGCAGTACTTC